A single sample is the source of the 28 T cell receptor beta chains below, sequenced in a study of T-cell reconstitution after alpha-beta-depleted transplantation in children. Unique molecular identifiers tagged the TCRbeta library. TCRdb processed the PCR reads anew with MiXCR; each CDR3 protein has one entry. The table shows around 800,000 distinct CDR3 sequences, with 15% to 20% occurring only once. Source: PBMCs, mostly from graft donor cells, taken 360 days after TCRalphabeta/CD19-depleted stem cell transplant. These receptors came from a male patient between 5 and 17 years old who had a stem cell transplant for acute lymphoblastic leukemia, so the T cells may come from the graft donor.

The chain recombines TRBV20-1 with TRBJ1-1; D is unclear. Trimming took off 6 bases at V and 7 bases at J, with 9 bases between the two ends. Germline values: CDR1 DFQATT, CDR2 SNEGSKA (reference sequence). CDR3 length: 10 amino acids. The CDR3 sequence is CSAGQFEAFF. Written as DNA, the CDR3 is TGCAGTGCAGGGCAATTTGAAGCTTTCTTT.

This clonotype was found a few times. The rearrangement joins TRBV7-3 to TRBJ1-1; tentatively, D is TRBD1 (5 bases). Trimming pared 2 bases from V and 1 base from J, leaving 11 bases between. Germline loops: CDR1 SGHTA, CDR2 FQGTGA. This CDR3 region has 15 residues. CDR3 in amino acids: CASSLFSGTNTEAFF. DNA of the CDR3: TGTGCCAGCAGCTTATTTTCGGGGACGAACACTGAAGCTTTCTTT.

This clonotype was counted between two and nine times. This chain connects TRBV12-3 or TRBV12-4 to TRBJ2-2; weak D call: TRBD1 (6 bases). The length of the CDR3 is 19 residues. V dropped 3 bases and J dropped 1 base, with 21 bases sitting between them. The chain's CDR3 is CASSLIGGRQTRNTGELFF. The CDR3 nucleotides are TGTGCCAGCAGTTTGATAGGGGGTCGGCAAACAAGGAACACCGGGGAGCTGTTTTTT.

The V call is TRBV29-1, the J call TRBJ1-1, with a possible D match to TRBD1 (6 bases). Deletions cut 7 bases from V and 0 bases from J, with 18 bases between. In germline, CDR1 is SQVTM, CDR2 ANQGSEA. The CDR3 spans 15 residues. The CDR3 protein is CSAGGAGALNTEAFF. The CDR3 DNA follows: TGCAGCGCCGGGGGGGCAGGGGCCCTGAACACTGAAGCTTTCTTT.

This clonotype appeared many times. The chain links TRBV28 to TRBJ2-5, with 12 nucleotides matching TRBD2. Trimming cost V 7 bases and J 5 bases; bases outside gene matches: 5. The germline V gene has CDR1 MDHEN and CDR2 SYDVKM. This CDR3 is built from 14 residues. CDR3: CASTLAGGGETQYF. For the CDR3, the DNA is TGTGCCAGCACCCTAGCGGGAGGGGGGGAGACCCAGTACTTC.

The table lists this clonotype with a few counts. The J gene is TRBJ2-7, the V gene TRBV9; 9 nucleotides align to TRBD2. Trimming cost V 2 bases and J 10 bases; bases outside gene matches: 10. The CDR3 has 14 amino acids. Germline CDR1 is SGDLS and CDR2 is YYNGEE. CDR3 amino acids: CASSVAGGPSPQYF. DNA of the CDR3: TGTGCCAGCAGCGTGGCGGGAGGGCCTAGCCCACAGTACTTC.

This chain links TRBV6-5 with TRBJ2-5; D possibly corresponds to TRBD2 (6 bases). V shed 2 bases and J shed 4 bases, with 17 bases lying between them. Germline values: CDR1 MNHEY, CDR2 SVGAGI. This CDR3 comprises 16 residues. CDR3 sequence (DNA): TGTGCCAGCAGTTACCGACCTTATGTCGGGGGAGAGACCCAGTACTTC. Its translation: CASSYRPYVGGETQYF.

This clonotype has more than one count but fewer than ten. The genes are TRBV7-3 and TRBJ2-1; no reliable D call. Germline CDR1 and CDR2: SGHTA and FQGTGA. Deletions cut 1 base from V and 3 bases from J, with 4 bases between. This CDR3 is built from 13 residues. As DNA, the CDR3 is TGTGCCAGCAGCTTAAAGATCTACAATGAGCAGTTCTTC. This sequence encodes CASSLKIYNEQFF.

This clonotype has a handful of counts. The genes are TRBV9 and TRBJ2-7, with 10 bases that match TRBD2. V was pared by 1 base and J by 6 bases, with 7 bases of the junction left unmatched. Germline lookup yields CDR1 SGDLS and CDR2 YYNGEE. The CDR3 has 15 amino acids. The CDR3 DNA follows: TGTGCCAGCAGCGTACTTTCTAGCGGGAGCAGCGAGCAGTACTTC. This gives the protein CASSVLSSGSSEQYF.

This clonotype came up a few times. The rearrangement links TRBV20-1 to TRBJ2-1, with 8 bases that match TRBD1. With 5 bases clipped from V and 7 bases from J, the junction kept 7 bases outside the gene matches. The CDR3 has 13 residues. CDR1 is DFQATT, CDR2 SNEGSKA, per germline (reference sequence). CDR3 in DNA: TGCAGTGCTCACGGACAGGGTTGGAATGAGCAGTTCTTC. Amino acids: CSAHGQGWNEQFF.

This clonotype was detected a few times. The J gene is TRBJ2-1, the V gene TRBV28; no reliable D call. Per germline, CDR1 MDHEN and CDR2 SYDVKM. The CDR3 has 15 residues. V lost 3 bases to trimming and J lost 5 bases, with 14 bases between them. The CDR3 reads CASSFQGFQDNEQFF. CDR3 nucleotides: TGTGCCAGCAGTTTTCAAGGTTTTCAGGACAATGAGCAGTTCTTC.

V is TRBV7-7 and J is TRBJ2-6; D may be TRBD1 (6 bases). CDR1 and CDR2 (germline): SSHAT, FNYEAQ (reference sequence). The V end lost 2 bases, the J end lost 4 bases, and 9 bases lay between the germline ends. This CDR3 has 15 residues. Written as DNA, the CDR3 is TGTGCCAGCAGCTTATACAGGGACGGGGCCAACGTCCTGACTTTC. Encoded protein: CASSLYRDGANVLTF.

V usage is TRBV2 and J usage is TRBJ2-7; 12 bases match TRBD2. CDR1 and CDR2 (germline): SNHLY, FYNNEI. V shed 2 bases and J 3 bases; nucleotides not matched to a gene: 14. The CDR3 contains 19 residues. The CDR3 protein is CASSEIRAVGLAGFYEQYF. The DNA for the CDR3 is TGTGCCAGCAGTGAAATCCGGGCAGTGGGACTAGCGGGCTTCTACGAGCAGTACTTC.

J is TRBJ2-7 and V is TRBV27; TRBD1 matches at 7 bases. V shed 3 bases, J shed 1 base, and the junction held 6 bases outside the gene matches. The CDR3 is 15 residues long. Germline V gene data show CDR1 as MNHEY and CDR2 as SMNVEV (reference sequence). CDR3 bases: TGTGCCAGCAGTTTGGACAGGAGATTTTCCTACGAGCAGTACTTC. Protein sequence: CASSLDRRFSYEQYF.

This clonotype came up a few times. The chain recombines TRBV5-1 with TRBJ2-7; 13 nucleotides align to TRBD2. Germline V gene data show CDR1 as SGHRS and CDR2 as YFSETQ. There are 15 residues in the CDR3. The V gene end was trimmed by 4 bases and the J gene end by 6 bases; junction bases not matched to a gene: 7. The CDR3 sequence: CASSGGTSGIAEQYF. The CDR3 DNA reads as TGCGCCAGCAGCGGTGGGACTAGCGGGATTGCCGAGCAGTACTTC.

This clonotype was seen more than once but under ten times. The chain uses TRBV11-2 and TRBJ2-7, with D perhaps matching TRBD1 (5 bases). CDR3 size: 12 residues. Germline V CDR1 and CDR2: SGHAT, FQNNGV. V lost 0 bases and J 7 bases, leaving 7 bases between the germline ends. As DNA, the CDR3 is TGTGCCAGCAGCTTAGATCAGGGAGAGCAGTACTTC. Its protein product is CASSLDQGEQYF.

Many counts were recorded for this clonotype. This sequence joins TRBV5-1 and TRBJ2-7; D is unclear. The V and J ends lost 0 bases and 2 bases respectively, with 3 bases between them. The CDR3 contains 12 residues. CDR1 is SGHRS, CDR2 YFSETQ, per germline. In nucleotides, the CDR3 is TGCGCCAGCAGCTTGGACACCTACGAGCAGTACTTC. Translating gives CASSLDTYEQYF.

This clonotype was seen a few times. The chain carries TRBV12-3 or TRBV12-4 and TRBJ2-1, with TRBD2 identical over 13 bases. The CDR3 is 15 residues long. V lost 7 bases and J lost 6; bases outside the gene matches: 6. The CDR3 DNA follows: TGTGCCAGCACCAGGACTAGCGGGAGTCCCAATGAGCAGTTCTTC. This gives the protein CASTRTSGSPNEQFF.

The chain recombines TRBV12-3 or TRBV12-4 with TRBJ2-7; a weak D match, TRBD1 (6 bases). The CDR3 extends over 16 amino acids. The V end lost 6 bases, the J end lost 7 bases, and 25 bases lay between the germline ends. The CDR3 region has the DNA TGTGCCAGCAGCCGGCCTGCCGCGGCGAGGGGGTTTGAGCAGTACTTC. Its protein is CASSRPAAARGFEQYF.

This clonotype has only a few counts. The V gene is TRBV7-7, the J gene TRBJ2-5; a weak D match, TRBD1 (6 bases). Germline lookup yields CDR1 SSHAT and CDR2 FNYEAQ (reference sequence). Between the trimmed V and J ends, which lost 5 bases and 4 bases, there was a span of 17 bases. The CDR3 is 15 residues long. This CDR3 is CASSPKLRTAETQYF. In DNA, the CDR3 is TGTGCCAGCAGCCCTAAGCTTAGGACAGCAGAGACCCAGTACTTC.

The chain joins TRBV19 to TRBJ2-7, with a tentative D call TRBD2 (5 bases). The V and J ends lost 9 bases and 2 bases respectively, with 20 bases between them. CDR1 is LNHDA and CDR2 is SQIVND in the germline V gene (reference sequence). The CDR3 sequence is 15 residues long. The chain's CDR3 is CASRGGPSHTYEQYF. CDR3 DNA sequence: TGTGCCAGCCGCGGAGGCCCTAGCCATACCTACGAGCAGTACTTC. The complete variable domain, with remaining parts taken from reference TRBV19 and TRBJ2-7, reads DGGITQSPKYLFRKEGQNVTLSCEQNLNHDAMYWYRQDPGQGLRLIYYSQIVNDFQKGDIAEGYSVSREKKESFPLTVTSAQKNPTAFYLCASRGGPSHTYEQYFGPGTRLTVT.

This clonotype was counted only a few times. The rearrangement joins TRBV24-1 to TRBJ2-3; 8 bases match TRBD1. The germline gives CDR1 KGHDR, CDR2 SFDVKD. The CDR3 runs to 15 residues. With V trimmed by 4 bases and J by 5 bases, 7 bases remained unmatched. Written as DNA, the CDR3 is TGTGCCACCAGTGACCGTTCAGGGGGCAAAGATACGCAGTATTTT. Its protein product is CATSDRSGGKDTQYF.

This chain uses TRBV12-3 or TRBV12-4 with TRBJ2-3; TRBD1 matches at 7 bases. This CDR3 spans 16 amino acids. V was pared by 6 bases and J by 5 bases, with 14 bases of the junction left unmatched. CDR3 nucleotides: TGTGCCAGCAGCGTCGGGACAGACATATCAGGAGATACGCAGTATTTT. This codes for CASSVGTDISGDTQYF.

This clonotype was counted only a few times. V and J are TRBV5-1 and TRBJ2-1; 8 bases match TRBD2. Germline CDR1 and CDR2: SGHRS and YFSETQ. The length of the CDR3 is 13 residues. The V segment lost 4 bases and the J segment 8 bases; nucleotides outside the gene matches: 5. This chain's CDR3 is CASSLGLAHEQFF. The CDR3 region has the DNA TGCGCCAGCAGCCTAGGACTAGCCCATGAGCAGTTCTTC.

The DNA of the CDR3 is TGCAGTGCTAGCGTCTCCGGGCTACTAGCCAAAAACATTCAGTACTTC. Translated, it gives CSASVSGLLAKNIQYF. The chain links TRBV20-1 to TRBJ2-4; no firm D call. V lost 3 bases to trimming and J lost 0 bases, with 15 bases between them. This CDR3 has 16 residues. In germline, CDR1 is DFQATT, CDR2 SNEGSKA (reference sequence).

The CDR3 DNA reads as TGTGCCAGCAGTTTCAAGGGTCTTTTCACCGGGGAGCTGTTTTTT. This gives the protein CASSFKGLFTGELFF. The chain couples TRBV12-3 or TRBV12-4 to TRBJ2-2; D unclear. This CDR3 is built from 15 residues. With 3 bases removed from V and 4 bases from J, the gap between germline ends came to 12 bases.

Regarding this clonotype: Its ends do not fully match the called genes, so a read error is possible. The CDR3 region has the DNA TGTGCCAGCAGCTTAACTCGGACAGGGGGCAGGACAGATACGCAGTTTTTT. It codes for CASSLTRTGGRTDTQFF. The rearrangement links TRBV7-3 to TRBJ2-3; the match to TRBD1 covers 11 bases. The CDR3 is made up of 17 amino acids. Germline lookup yields CDR1 SGHTA and CDR2 FQGTGA.

This clonotype was recorded a few times. The gene calls are TRBV12-3 or TRBV12-4 and TRBJ1-5; D is unclear. V was pared by 3 bases and J by 3 bases, with 12 bases between. This CDR3 has 15 amino acids. CDR3 loop: CASSFWAEDNQPQHF. DNA of the CDR3: TGTGCCAGCAGTTTTTGGGCAGAGGACAATCAGCCCCAGCATTTT.